A selection of T cell receptor beta chains follows, all from one sample in a study of shared clonotypes between healthy human individuals. Using immunoSEQ multiplex PCR, the repertoire was profiled, and TCRdb retains in-frame clones only, with some absent. The table has hundreds of thousands of clones, about 95% seen once; the top ten hold approximately 0.06%. Sample: naive CD4+ T cells sorted from blood. These receptors were taken from a woman aged 25-40 years in good health. CDR3s include the opening cysteine and the closing phenylalanine or tryptophan.

>TRBV21-1|TRBJ1-5
CASSDEERSEQPQHF
>TRBV18|-
CASSPRTGDYEQYF
>TRBV2|TRBJ2-2
CASNRGHGTGELFF
>TRBV7-8|TRBJ1-6
CASSPRQRGDSPLHF
>TRBV28|-
CATGGYGTVTYEQYF
>TRBV7-2|TRBJ2-6
CASSLVGGVSGANVLTF
>TRBV9|TRBJ1-3
CASIPDRSGNTIYF
>TRBV19|TRBJ2-1
CARIPPDTYNEQFF
>TRBV5-1|TRBJ2-3
CASSLIRVSGSTDTQYF
>TRBV12-2|TRBJ2-1
CASRLSTQWTEQFF
>TRBV28|TRBJ1-6
CASSSPDNSPLHF
>TRBV19|TRBJ2-1
CASSPSRGQIAGVGYNEQFF
>TRBV5-1|TRBJ2-3
CASSLAEGDFQTDTQYF
>TRBV7-9|TRBJ2-3
CAGNRGSTDTQYF
>TRBV18|TRBJ2-2
CASSPSIRNGELFF
>TRBV4-2|TRBJ2-3
CASSPPGTDTQYF
>TRBV28|TRBJ1-1
CASSPTGFEAFF
>TRBV11-2|TRBJ1-5
CASSPGTGIVNQPQHF
>TRBV10-2|TRBJ1-1
CASGRMNTEAFF
>TRBV19|TRBJ1-6
CASRFSGNSPLHF
>TRBV30|TRBJ1-6
CAWTSGGYNSPLHF
>TRBV6-6|TRBJ2-2
CASRTSGSFGGELFF
>TRBV4-1|TRBJ2-2
CASSSHPLGRKSGELFF
>TRBV29-1|TRBJ1-1
CSVQGQLNTEAFF